These 25 T cell receptor beta chains share one sample of origin, sequenced in a study of OX40 agonist ivuxolimab in advanced cancers. Assay: immunoSEQ multiplex PCR; the TCRdb copy retains only in-frame clones and omits some. The sample records tens of thousands of clones, around 89% being singletons. Here the sequenced sample was CD4+ or CD8+ T cells sorted from blood, taken in a trial of the OX40 agonist ivuxolimab. Receptors originate from an adult with an advanced solid tumor such as melanoma, head and neck, liver or kidney cancer.

The rearrangement uses TRBV29-1 and TRBJ2-3; D not certain. V was clipped by 0 bases and J by 0 bases, with 7 bases between them. CDR1 is SQVTM and CDR2 is ANQGSEA in the germline V gene. This CDR3 has 14 residues. This CDR3 reads CSVEEARSTDTQYF. The CDR3 nucleotides are TGCAGCGTTGAAGAGGCCCGGAGCACAGATACGCAGTATTTT.

This chain links TRBV2 with TRBJ2-7, with D hard to call. CDR1 SNHLY and CDR2 FYNNEI come from the germline V gene. The CDR3 has 15 amino acids. The V end was cut by 3 bases, the J end by 0 bases, with 12 bases between. CDR3 sequence: CASSEEIVSSYEQYF. DNA for the CDR3: TGTGCCAGCAGTGAGGAGATTGTTAGCTCCTACGAGCAGTACTTC.

The J gene is TRBJ2-7, the V gene TRBV5-5; D call uncertain. Germline-derived CDR1 and CDR2 are SGHKS and YYEKEE (reference sequence). V dropped 4 bases and J dropped 2 bases, with 16 bases sitting between them. This CDR3 has 15 amino acids. CDR3 loop: CASSTHFRITYEQYF. CDR3 in DNA: TGTGCCAGCAGCACCCACTTCCGAATTACCTACGAGCAGTACTTC.

V and J are TRBV6-6 and TRBJ2-7, with D uncertain. CDR1 MNHNY and CDR2 SVGAGI come from the germline V gene (reference sequence). V gave up 2 bases and J gave up 3 bases, with 14 bases separating them. The CDR3 loop spans 15 amino acids. Here the CDR3 reads CASSYPQGPFYEQYF. DNA of the CDR3: TGTGCCAGCAGTTACCCCCAAGGACCTTTCTACGAGCAGTACTTC.

J is TRBJ2-5 and V is TRBV27, with 8 bases matching TRBD1. Looked up from germline, CDR1 is MNHEY and CDR2 is SMNVEV (reference sequence). This CDR3 comprises 12 residues. Germline trimming cut 6 bases from V and 5 bases from J; bases unmatched to any gene: 2. CDR3 DNA: TGTGCCAGCAGAACAGGGGGGGAGACCCAGTACTTC. This translates into CASRTGGETQYF.

V gene TRBV27 combines with J gene TRBJ2-3, with a weak D call TRBD1 (6 bases). The CDR3 totals 14 residues. Germline V gives CDR1 MNHEY, CDR2 SMNVEV (reference sequence). V was shortened by 1 base and J by 5 bases, with 10 bases between the two germline ends. The CDR3 coding sequence is TGTGCCAGCAGTTTATTGGGGGCCGTAGATACGCAGTATTTT. It yields the protein CASSLLGAVDTQYF.

V is TRBV9 and J is TRBJ2-7; 7 bases fit TRBD1. The V segment lost 3 bases and the J segment 3 bases; nucleotides outside the gene matches: 0. This CDR3 comprises 12 residues. The germline gives CDR1 SGDLS, CDR2 YYNGEE. CDR3 nucleotides: TGTGCCAGCAGCGGACAGGGCTACGAGCAGTACTTC. Translation: CASSGQGYEQYF.

The rearrangement links TRBV7-8 to TRBJ1-2; perhaps TRBD1 as D (6 bases). From germline, CDR1 is SGHVS and CDR2 FQNEAQ. V dropped 1 base and J dropped 7 bases, with 7 bases sitting between them. CDR3 length: 12 amino acids. CDR3 residues: CASSLVGGGYTF. The CDR3 DNA reads as TGTGCCAGCAGCTTAGTAGGGGGTGGCTACACCTTC.

Details on this clone: Other DNA sequences from this sample encode an identical CDR3 as well. The gene calls are TRBV25-1 and TRBJ2-1, with D uncertain. Per the germline V gene, CDR1 is MGHDK and CDR2 is SYGVNS. V dropped 4 bases and J dropped 8 bases, with 12 bases sitting between them. The CDR3 is 13 residues long. CDR3 sequence (DNA): TGTGCCAGCAGTGGGTCCTCGTGGGATGAGCAGTTCTTC. Amino acid sequence: CASSGSSWDEQFF. Using reference TRBV25-1 and TRBJ2-1 for the parts outside the CDR3, the full variable domain is EADIYQTPRYLVIGTGKKITLECSQTMGHDKMYWYQQDPGMELHLIHYSYGVNSTEKGDLSSESTVSRIRTEHFPLTLESARPSHTSQYLCASSGSSWDEQFFGPGTRLTVL.

The rearrangement joins TRBV29-1 to TRBJ2-6; TRBD1 or TRBD2 may be the D gene (5 bases each). Looked up from germline, CDR1 is SQVTM and CDR2 is ANQGSEA. Between the trimmed V and J ends, which lost 1 base and 4 bases, there was a span of 11 bases. The CDR3 extends over 15 amino acids. The CDR3 here is CSVEGVGDGANVLTF. The CDR3, as DNA: TGCAGCGTTGAAGGGGTGGGGGACGGGGCCAACGTCCTGACTTTC.

The chain has TRBV7-8 and TRBJ1-2, with a possible D match to TRBD1 (5 bases). The V and J ends lost 5 bases and 4 bases respectively, with 14 bases between them. The CDR3 covers 14 residues. Germline CDR1 is SGHVS and CDR2 is FQNEAQ. CDR3 DNA sequence: TGTGCCAGCAGCCCCGCCGGGACCCCCTATGGCTACACCTTC. Amino acids: CASSPAGTPYGYTF.

The V gene is TRBV5-1, the J gene TRBJ2-7, with 10 bases lining up with TRBD1. The CDR3 runs 16 residues. Trimming took 0 bases from V and 2 from J; bases not matched to a gene: 5. Germline values: CDR1 SGHRS, CDR2 YFSETQ. CDR3 in DNA: TGCGCCAGCAGCTTGGGACAGGGGGCGGCGGCCTACGAGCAGTACTTC. Its translation is CASSLGQGAAAYEQYF.

This clone appeared a single time. V usage is TRBV7-9 and J usage is TRBJ2-7; weak D call: TRBD2 (5 bases). CDR1 and CDR2 (germline): SEHNR, FQNEAQ (reference sequence). V gave up 1 base and J gave up 3 bases, with 10 bases separating them. The CDR3 consists of 14 residues. CDR3: CASSLVSGYYEQYF. CDR3 sequence (DNA): TGTGCCAGCAGCTTAGTATCGGGGTACTACGAGCAGTACTTC.

The chain couples TRBV29-1 to TRBJ2-7; TRBD1 matches 8 bases. The CDR3 is made up of 16 amino acids. Losses at the gene ends were 4 bases for V and 5 bases for J; bases not matched to a gene: 16. Looked up from germline, CDR1 is SQVTM and CDR2 is ANQGSEA. This chain's CDR3 is CSVVGQGAFLRNEQYF. DNA of the CDR3: TGCAGCGTTGTTGGCCAGGGGGCTTTTCTTAGGAACGAGCAGTACTTC.

In its sample, this clone was seen a few times. The V gene is TRBV18, the J gene TRBJ1-1, with unresolved D. Germline CDR1 and CDR2: KGHSH and LQKENI. V gave up 2 bases and J gave up 0 bases, with 25 bases separating them. CDR3 length equals 20 residues. CDR3 in amino acids: CASSPMGLREWSLMNTEAFF. The CDR3 coding sequence is TGTGCCAGCTCACCAATGGGCCTGAGGGAATGGTCTTTAATGAACACTGAAGCTTTCTTT.

V is TRBV6-5 and J is TRBJ2-2; a possible D gene is TRBD1 (5 bases). The CDR3 is made up of 15 amino acids. CDR1 is MNHEY, CDR2 SVGAGI, per germline. V lost 0 bases to trimming and J lost 6 bases, with 11 bases between them. The CDR3: CASSYSQGGAGELFF. The DNA of the CDR3 is TGTGCCAGCAGTTACTCGCAGGGTGGTGCCGGGGAGCTGTTTTTT.

The chain couples TRBV5-1 to TRBJ1-2, with 8 positions matching TRBD1. The V gene's germline CDR1 is SGHRS and CDR2 YFSETQ. The CDR3 is 13 residues long. Trimming cost V 2 bases and J 8 bases; bases outside gene matches: 5. As DNA, the CDR3 is TGCGCCAGCAGCTTAGGACAGGGCTGGGGCTACACCTTC. It translates to CASSLGQGWGYTF.

This chain links TRBV10-2 with TRBJ2-2; D is possibly TRBD1 or TRBD2 (6 bases each). The germline V gene has CDR1 WSHSY and CDR2 SAAADI. The CDR3 has 16 amino acids. V lost 3 bases to trimming and J lost 3 bases, with 14 bases between them. The CDR3 region has the DNA TGCGCCAGCAGTGAACGAGGAGGGGGGTACACCGGGGAGCTGTTTTTT. It is translated as CASSERGGGYTGELFF.

This chain uses TRBV11-2 with TRBJ2-1, with D tentatively TRBD1 (6 bases). CDR1 SGHAT and CDR2 FQNNGV come from the germline V gene. Trimming shortened V by 7 bases and J by 3 bases, and 16 bases separated the two germline ends. The CDR3 is made up of 15 amino acids. The CDR3 coding sequence is TGTGCCAGCAACATCCTGGGACAACGCTACAATGAGCAGTTCTTC. This gives the protein CASNILGQRYNEQFF.

The V gene is TRBV5-6, the J gene TRBJ2-1; D possibly corresponds to TRBD2 (5 bases). The V end lost 3 bases, the J end lost 0 bases, and 19 bases lay between the germline ends. In germline, CDR1 is SGHDT, CDR2 YYEEEE. The CDR3 spans 18 residues. The CDR3 sequence is CASSSGSGESPSYNEQFF. DNA of the CDR3: TGTGCCAGCAGCTCGGGCTCTGGGGAGAGCCCCTCCTACAATGAGCAGTTCTTC.

CDR3 in DNA: TGCAGCGTTGAAGATGGGATCACCTCTGGGGCCAACGTCCTGACTTTC. Translating gives CSVEDGITSGANVLTF. The genes are TRBV29-1 and TRBJ2-6; no firm D call. This CDR3 has 16 residues. V gave up 0 bases and J gave up 0 bases, with 9 bases separating them. Germline-derived CDR1 and CDR2 are SQVTM and ANQGSEA. The entire variable domain, with the rest obtained from reference TRBV29-1 and TRBJ2-6, is as follows: SAVISQKPSRDICQRGTSLTIQCQVDSQVTMMFWYRQQPGQSLTLIATANQGSEATYESGFVIDKFPISRPNLTFSTLTVSNMSPEDSSIYLCSVEDGITSGANVLTFGAGSRLTVL.

The V call is TRBV7-9, the J call TRBJ2-7; 7 bases align to TRBD1. The CDR3 loop spans 12 amino acids. Germline V CDR1 and CDR2: SEHNR, FQNEAQ (reference sequence). V was pared by 5 bases and J by 6 bases, with 4 bases of the junction left unmatched. DNA for the CDR3: TGTGCCAGCAGCGGGGCAGGGGGCGAGCAGTACTTC. The encoded protein is CASSGAGGEQYF.

The gene calls are TRBV6-1 and TRBJ2-1, with 12 bases matching TRBD1. From germline, CDR1 is MNHNS and CDR2 SASEGT. Trimming at V came to 2 bases and at J to 7 bases, leaving 3 bases not matched to a gene. This CDR3 spans 15 amino acids. CDR3 DNA: TGTGCCAGCAGTGAATGGGGACAGGGGGCTAATGAGCAGTTCTTC. Its protein product is CASSEWGQGANEQFF.

J is TRBJ2-1 and V is TRBV7-9; D is unresolved. CDR1 and CDR2 from the germline V gene are SEHNR and FQNEAQ (reference sequence). This CDR3 spans 17 amino acids. The V end lost 4 bases, the J end lost 5 bases, and 21 bases lay between the germline ends. The CDR3 DNA reads TGTGCCAGCAGCTCCTTCCCTCTGGACCGATCAAACAATGAGCAGTTCTTC. Amino acids: CASSSFPLDRSNNEQFF.

This chain joins TRBV27 and TRBJ2-2, with D unresolved. Germline V gene lookup returns CDR1 MNHEY and CDR2 SMNVEV (reference sequence). The CDR3 spans 20 residues. The V end was cut by 1 base, the J end by 6 bases, with 27 bases between. For the CDR3, the DNA is TGTGCCAGCAGTTTATTGGGCTCGGCAGCCGACATGGGAATCGCCGGGGAGCTGTTTTTT. This codes for CASSLLGSAADMGIAGELFF.